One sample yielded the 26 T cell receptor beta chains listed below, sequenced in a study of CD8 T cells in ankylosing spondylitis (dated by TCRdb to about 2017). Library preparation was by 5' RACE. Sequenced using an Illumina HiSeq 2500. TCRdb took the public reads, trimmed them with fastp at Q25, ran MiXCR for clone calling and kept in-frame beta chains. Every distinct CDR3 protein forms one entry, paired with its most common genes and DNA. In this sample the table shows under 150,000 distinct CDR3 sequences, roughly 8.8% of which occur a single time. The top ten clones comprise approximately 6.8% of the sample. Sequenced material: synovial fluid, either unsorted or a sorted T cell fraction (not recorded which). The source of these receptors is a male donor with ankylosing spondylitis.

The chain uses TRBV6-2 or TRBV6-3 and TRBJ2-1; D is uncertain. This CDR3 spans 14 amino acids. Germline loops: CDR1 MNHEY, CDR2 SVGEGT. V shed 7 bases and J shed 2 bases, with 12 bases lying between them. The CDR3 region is CASTRGQTYNEQFF. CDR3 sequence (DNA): TGTGCCAGCACGCGCGGCCAAACCTACAATGAGCAGTTCTTC.

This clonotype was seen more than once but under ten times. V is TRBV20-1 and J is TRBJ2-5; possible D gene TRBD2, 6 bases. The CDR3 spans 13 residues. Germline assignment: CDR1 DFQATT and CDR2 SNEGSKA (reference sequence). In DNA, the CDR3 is TGCAGCCTATCTAGCGCGTACCAAGAGACCCAGTACTTC. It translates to CSLSSAYQETQYF.

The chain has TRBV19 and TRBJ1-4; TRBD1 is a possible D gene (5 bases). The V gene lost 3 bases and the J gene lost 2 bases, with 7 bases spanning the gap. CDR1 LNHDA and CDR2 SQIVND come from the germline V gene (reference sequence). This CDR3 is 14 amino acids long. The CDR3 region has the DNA TGTGCCAGTAGTATGACAGCGACTAATGAAAAACTGTTTTTT. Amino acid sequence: CASSMTATNEKLFF.

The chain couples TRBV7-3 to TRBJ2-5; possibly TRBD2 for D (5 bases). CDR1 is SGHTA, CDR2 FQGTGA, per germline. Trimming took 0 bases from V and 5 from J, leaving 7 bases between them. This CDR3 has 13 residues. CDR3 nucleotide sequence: TGTGCCAGCAGCTTAACGAGGGAGGAGACCCAGTACTTC. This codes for CASSLTREETQYF.

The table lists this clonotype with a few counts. The CDR3 nucleotides are TGTGCCAGCAGCCCCTCACGGGCAGGGGATTCACCCCTCCACTTT. Amino acids: CASSPSRAGDSPLHF. The chain is built from TRBV3-1 and TRBJ1-6; D might be TRBD1 (6 bases). The CDR3 is 15 amino acids. Germline V lookup: CDR1 LGHDT, CDR2 YNNKEL (reference sequence). V dropped 4 bases and J dropped 8 bases, with 15 bases sitting between them.

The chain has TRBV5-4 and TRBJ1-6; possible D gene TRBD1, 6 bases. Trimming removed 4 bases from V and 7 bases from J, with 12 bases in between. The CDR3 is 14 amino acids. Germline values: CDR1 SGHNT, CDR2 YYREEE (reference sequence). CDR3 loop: CASSPQGRNSPLHF. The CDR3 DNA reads TGTGCCAGCAGCCCACAGGGTAGAAATTCACCCCTCCACTTT.

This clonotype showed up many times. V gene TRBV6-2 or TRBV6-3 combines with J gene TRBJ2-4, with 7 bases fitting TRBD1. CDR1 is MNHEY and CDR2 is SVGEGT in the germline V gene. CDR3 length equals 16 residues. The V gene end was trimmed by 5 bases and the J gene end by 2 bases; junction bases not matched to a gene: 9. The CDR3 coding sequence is TGTGCCAGCAGTCGCGCGACAGGGTTCACCAAAAACATTCAGTACTTC. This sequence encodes CASSRATGFTKNIQYF.

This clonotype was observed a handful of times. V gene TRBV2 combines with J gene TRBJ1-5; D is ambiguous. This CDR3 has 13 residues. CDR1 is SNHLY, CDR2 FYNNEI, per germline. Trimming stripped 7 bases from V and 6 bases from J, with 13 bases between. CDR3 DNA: TGTGCCAGCAAAAATGTGGAAATTCAGCCCCAGCATTTT. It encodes CASKNVEIQPQHF.

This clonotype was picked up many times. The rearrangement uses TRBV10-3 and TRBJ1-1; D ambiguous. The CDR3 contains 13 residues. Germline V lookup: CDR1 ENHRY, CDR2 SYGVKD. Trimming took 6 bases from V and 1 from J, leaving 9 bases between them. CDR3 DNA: TGTGCCATCAGGTCACAGCCGAACACTGAAGCTTTCTTT. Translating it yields CAIRSQPNTEAFF.

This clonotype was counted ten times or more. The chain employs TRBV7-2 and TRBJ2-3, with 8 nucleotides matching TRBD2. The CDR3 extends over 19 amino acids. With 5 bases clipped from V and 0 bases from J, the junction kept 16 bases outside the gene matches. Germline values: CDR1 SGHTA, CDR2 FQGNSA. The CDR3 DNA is TGTGCCAGCAGCCTACGTTATGTGATTAGCGGGGCTAGCACAGATACGCAGTATTTT. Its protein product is CASSLRYVISGASTDTQYF.

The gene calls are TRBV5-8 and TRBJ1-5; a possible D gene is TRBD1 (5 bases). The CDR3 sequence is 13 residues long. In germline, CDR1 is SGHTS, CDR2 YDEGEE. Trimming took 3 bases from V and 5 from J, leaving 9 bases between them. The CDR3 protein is CASSSTRDQPQHF. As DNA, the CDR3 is TGTGCCAGCAGCTCTACCAGGGATCAGCCCCAGCATTTT.

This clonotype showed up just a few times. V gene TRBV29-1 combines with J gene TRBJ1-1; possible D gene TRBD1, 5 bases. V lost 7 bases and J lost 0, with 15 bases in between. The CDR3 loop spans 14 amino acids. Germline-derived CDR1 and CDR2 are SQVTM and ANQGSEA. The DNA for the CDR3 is TGCAGCGCTGCCTTGGGGGGTATGAACACTGAAGCTTTCTTT. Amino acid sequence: CSAALGGMNTEAFF. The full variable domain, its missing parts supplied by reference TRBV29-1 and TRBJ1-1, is SAVISQKPSRDICQRGTSLTIQCQVDSQVTMMFWYRQQPGQSLTLIATANQGSEATYESGFVIDKFPISRPNLTFSTLTVSNMSPEDSSIYLCSAALGGMNTEAFFGQGTRLTVV.

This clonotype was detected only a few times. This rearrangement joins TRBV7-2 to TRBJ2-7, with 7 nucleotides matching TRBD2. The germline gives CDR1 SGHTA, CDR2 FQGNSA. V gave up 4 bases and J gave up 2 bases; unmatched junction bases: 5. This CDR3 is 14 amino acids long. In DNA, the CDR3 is TGTGCCAGCAGCTCTCGGCGGGAGACCTACGAGCAGTACTTC. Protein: CASSSRRETYEQYF.

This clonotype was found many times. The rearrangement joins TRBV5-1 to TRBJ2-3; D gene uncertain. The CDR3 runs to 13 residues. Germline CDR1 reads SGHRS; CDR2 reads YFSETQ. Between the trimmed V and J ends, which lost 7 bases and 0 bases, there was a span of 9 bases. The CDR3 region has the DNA TGCGCCAGCTGGGTCGGTAGCACAGATACGCAGTATTTT. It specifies CASWVGSTDTQYF. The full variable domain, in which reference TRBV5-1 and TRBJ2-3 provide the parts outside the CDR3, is KAGVTQTPRYLIKTRGQQVTLSCSPISGHRSVSWYQQTPGQGLQFLFEYFSETQRNKGNFPGRFSGRQFSNSRSEMNVSTLELGDSALYLCASWVGSTDTQYFGPGTRLTVL.

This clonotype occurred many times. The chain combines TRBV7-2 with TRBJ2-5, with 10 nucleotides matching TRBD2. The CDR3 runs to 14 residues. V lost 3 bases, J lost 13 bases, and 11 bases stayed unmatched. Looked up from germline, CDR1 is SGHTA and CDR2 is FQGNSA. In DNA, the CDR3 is TGTGCCAGCAGCTTCGGACTAGCGGACTCAAGGAGGTACTTC. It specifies CASSFGLADSRRYF.

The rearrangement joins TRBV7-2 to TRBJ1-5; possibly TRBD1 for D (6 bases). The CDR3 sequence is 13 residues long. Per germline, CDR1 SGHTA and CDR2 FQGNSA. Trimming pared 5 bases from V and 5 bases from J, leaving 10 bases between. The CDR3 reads CASSTQGYQPQHF. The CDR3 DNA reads TGTGCCAGCAGCACCCAGGGGTATCAGCCCCAGCATTTT.

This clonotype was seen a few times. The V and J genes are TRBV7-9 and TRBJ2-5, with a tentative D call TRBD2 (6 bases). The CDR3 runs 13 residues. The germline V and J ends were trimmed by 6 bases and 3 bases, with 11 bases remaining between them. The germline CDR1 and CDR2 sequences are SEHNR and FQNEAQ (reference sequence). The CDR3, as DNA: TGTGCCAGCAGTGGGGGGTGGAAAGAGACCCAGTACTTC. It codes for CASSGGWKETQYF.

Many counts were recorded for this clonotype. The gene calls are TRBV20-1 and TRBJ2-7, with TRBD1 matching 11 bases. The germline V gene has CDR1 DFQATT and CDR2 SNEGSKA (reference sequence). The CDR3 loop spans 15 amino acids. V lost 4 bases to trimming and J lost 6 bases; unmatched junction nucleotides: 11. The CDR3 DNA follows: TGCAGTGCTATACGGACAGGGGGCGTATTAAGCGAGCAGTACTTC. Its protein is CSAIRTGGVLSEQYF.

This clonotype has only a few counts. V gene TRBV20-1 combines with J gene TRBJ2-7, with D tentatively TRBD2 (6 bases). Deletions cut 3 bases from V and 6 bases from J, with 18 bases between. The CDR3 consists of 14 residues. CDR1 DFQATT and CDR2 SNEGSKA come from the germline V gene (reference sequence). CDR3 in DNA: TGCAGTGCTAGGGAGGGGAATCTGGCATCCGAGCAGTACTTC. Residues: CSAREGNLASEQYF.

In DNA form, the CDR3 reads TGCAGCGCGGACCCGGCTCTAGCGGGCTACAATGAGCAGTTCTTC. Amino acids: CSADPALAGYNEQFF. V and J are TRBV20-1 and TRBJ2-1; 8 bases agree with TRBD2. This CDR3 is built from 15 residues. Germline V gene data show CDR1 as DFQATT and CDR2 as SNEGSKA (reference sequence).

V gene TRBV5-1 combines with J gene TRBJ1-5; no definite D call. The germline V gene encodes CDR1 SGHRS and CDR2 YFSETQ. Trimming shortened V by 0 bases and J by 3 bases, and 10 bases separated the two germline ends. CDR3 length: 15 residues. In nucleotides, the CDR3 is TGCGCCAGCAGCTTGGACGCCCAGAACAATCAGCCCCAGCATTTT. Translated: CASSLDAQNNQPQHF. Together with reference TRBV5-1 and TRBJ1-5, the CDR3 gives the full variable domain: KAGVTQTPRYLIKTRGQQVTLSCSPISGHRSVSWYQQTPGQGLQFLFEYFSETQRNKGNFPGRFSGRQFSNSRSEMNVSTLELGDSALYLCASSLDAQNNQPQHFGDGTRLSIL.

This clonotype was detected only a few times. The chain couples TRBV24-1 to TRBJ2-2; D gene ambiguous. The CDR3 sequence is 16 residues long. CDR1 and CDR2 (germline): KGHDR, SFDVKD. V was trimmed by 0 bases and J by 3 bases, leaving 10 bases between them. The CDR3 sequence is CATSDLAAGHTGELFF. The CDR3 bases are TGTGCCACCAGTGATTTGGCGGCAGGACACACCGGGGAGCTGTTTTTT.

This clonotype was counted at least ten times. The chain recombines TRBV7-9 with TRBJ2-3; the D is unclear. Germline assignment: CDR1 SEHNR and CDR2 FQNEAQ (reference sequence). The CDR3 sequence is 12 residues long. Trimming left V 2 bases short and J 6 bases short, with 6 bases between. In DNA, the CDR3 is TGTGCCAGCAGCTTATTACAGGATACGCAGTATTTT. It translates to CASSLLQDTQYF.

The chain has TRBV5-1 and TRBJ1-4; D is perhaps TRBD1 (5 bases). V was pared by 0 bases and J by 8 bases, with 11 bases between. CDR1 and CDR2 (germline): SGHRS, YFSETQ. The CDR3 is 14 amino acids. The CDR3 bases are TGCGCCAGCAGCTTGGTGCAGGGTCAAGAAAAACTGTTTTTT. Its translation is CASSLVQGQEKLFF.

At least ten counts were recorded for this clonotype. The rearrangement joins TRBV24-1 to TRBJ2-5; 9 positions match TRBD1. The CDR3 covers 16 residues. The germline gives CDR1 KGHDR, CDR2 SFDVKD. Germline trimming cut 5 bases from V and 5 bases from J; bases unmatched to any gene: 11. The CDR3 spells CATSGTRTGARETQYF. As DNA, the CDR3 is TGTGCCACCAGTGGTACTAGGACAGGGGCAAGGGAGACCCAGTACTTC.

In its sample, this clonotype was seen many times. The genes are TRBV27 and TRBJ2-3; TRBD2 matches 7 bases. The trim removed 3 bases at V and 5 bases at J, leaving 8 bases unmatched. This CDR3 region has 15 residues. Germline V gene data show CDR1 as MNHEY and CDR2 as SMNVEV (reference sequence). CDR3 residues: CASSLSWTRLDTQYF. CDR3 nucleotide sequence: TGTGCCAGCAGTTTGTCGTGGACTAGGTTAGATACGCAGTATTTT.